These 32 T cell receptor beta chains came from one sample sequenced in a study of blood T cell repertoires in COVID-19. Here immunoSEQ multiplex PCR was the method, and the copy in TCRdb shows in-frame clones only, minus some. The sample lists about 310,000 clones, 70% to 90% occurring once. The specimen sequenced was PBMCs or T cells enriched from blood (not recorded which). The receptors stem from a middle-aged woman who had recovered from COVID-19.

The chain combines TRBV7-9 with TRBJ2-2; TRBD1 might be the D (5 bases). V was pared by 4 bases and J by 7 bases, with 16 bases between. The CDR3 runs 15 residues. Germline values: CDR1 SEHNR, CDR2 FQNEAQ (reference sequence). CDR3 loop: CASSYLIGASGELFF. CDR3 DNA sequence: TGTGCCAGCAGCTATCTGATAGGGGCCAGCGGGGAGCTGTTTTTT.

This chain connects TRBV2 to TRBJ2-1; D is perhaps TRBD2 (6 bases). Germline V gives CDR1 SNHLY, CDR2 FYNNEI. V was clipped by 4 bases and J by 0 bases, with 13 bases between them. The CDR3 is 16 residues long. CDR3 bases: TGTGCCAGCAGTGGTATCAGGGAGGTCTCCTACAATGAGCAGTTCTTC. This sequence encodes CASSGIREVSYNEQFF.

The V gene is TRBV6-1, the J gene TRBJ2-2, with 7 bases matching TRBD1. This CDR3 has 15 residues. Germline V gene sequence: CDR1 MNHNS, CDR2 SASEGT. The junction had 1 base not matched to a gene; V was cut back by 1 base and J by 2 bases. CDR3 sequence (DNA): TGTGCCAGCAGTGAAGACAGGGGTAACACCGGGGAGCTGTTTTTT. Translation gives CASSEDRGNTGELFF.

The rearrangement joins TRBV7-2 to TRBJ2-3; D possibly corresponds to TRBD2 (6 bases). The CDR3 totals 14 residues. From germline, CDR1 is SGHTA and CDR2 FQGNSA. Trimming left V 8 bases short and J 2 bases short, with 14 bases between. The CDR3 reads CASGGGRFTDTQYF. In nucleotides, the CDR3 is TGTGCCAGCGGGGGAGGCAGATTCACAGATACGCAGTATTTT.

The DNA for the CDR3 is TGTGCCAGCAGCGTCTCCGGGGTACAAGAGACCCAGTACTTC. The encoded protein is CASSVSGVQETQYF. J is TRBJ2-5 and V is TRBV9; the D gene is possibly TRBD2 (5 bases). Deletions cut 2 bases from V and 2 bases from J, with 10 bases between. The CDR3 spans 14 residues. Germline V lookup: CDR1 SGDLS, CDR2 YYNGEE.

This chain links TRBV11-3 with TRBJ1-4; D may be TRBD1 (5 bases). The V gene lost 5 bases and the J gene lost 7 bases, with 11 bases spanning the gap. The CDR3 contains 13 residues. The germline V gene encodes CDR1 SGHNT and CDR2 YENEEA. As DNA, the CDR3 is TGTGCCAGCAGCACCAGGGTTTCTGAAAAACTGTTTTTT. Translation: CASSTRVSEKLFF.

This rearrangement joins TRBV28 to TRBJ2-7, with 9 bases matching TRBD2. CDR3 length: 13 residues. V gave up 6 bases and J gave up 4 bases; unmatched junction bases: 4. The germline V gene has CDR1 MDHEN and CDR2 SYDVKM. The CDR3 here is CASRVAGDYEQYF. Written as DNA, the CDR3 is TGTGCCAGCAGAGTAGCGGGGGATTACGAGCAGTACTTC.

CDR3 coding DNA: TGTGCCAGCAGCCAAGATCGTCGTCAAGTGGGCCCCTTGGAGCCCCAGCATTTT. It codes for CASSQDRRQVGPLEPQHF. J is TRBJ1-5 and V is TRBV3-1 (or the pseudogene TRBV3-2); D uncertain. CDR3 size: 18 residues. V was shortened by 0 bases and J by 8 bases, with 23 bases between the two germline ends. Germline CDR1 and CDR2: LGHDT and YNNKEL (reference sequence).

The genes are TRBV2 and TRBJ1-1; 7 bases line up with TRBD1. The germline CDR1 and CDR2 sequences are SNHLY and FYNNEI. V dropped 6 bases and J dropped 3; count of bases not matched to a gene: 10. The CDR3 is 15 residues long. The CDR3: CASRDTGVGYTEAFF. The CDR3 DNA is TGTGCCAGCAGGGATACAGGGGTAGGGTACACTGAAGCTTTCTTT.

The chain joins TRBV7-3 to TRBJ1-2; TRBD1 matches at 9 bases. From germline, CDR1 is SGHTA and CDR2 FQGTGA. The CDR3 extends over 15 amino acids. Trimming cost V 4 bases and J 4 bases; bases outside gene matches: 7. As DNA, the CDR3 is TGTGCCAGCAGCTCAACAGGGGGCGCCGGCTATGGCTACACCTTC. This sequence encodes CASSSTGGAGYGYTF.

V and J are TRBV3-1 (or the pseudogene TRBV3-2) and TRBJ2-2, with D perhaps matching TRBD2 (6 bases). The germline V gene has CDR1 LGHDT and CDR2 YNNKEL (reference sequence). V was shortened by 4 bases and J by 3 bases, with 18 bases between the two germline ends. The CDR3 contains 17 residues. CDR3 bases: TGTGCCAGCAGCCTTTCCACGATAGCGGCTTACACCGGGGAGCTGTTTTTT. It encodes CASSLSTIAAYTGELFF.

The chain carries TRBV25-1 and TRBJ2-7; 7 bases fit TRBD2. The V segment lost 1 base and the J segment 7 bases; nucleotides outside the gene matches: 7. The germline V gene has CDR1 MGHDK and CDR2 SYGVNS. The CDR3 extends over 14 amino acids. The CDR3 protein is CASSESGREWEQYF. For the CDR3, the DNA is TGTGCCAGCAGTGAATCTGGGCGGGAGTGGGAGCAGTACTTC.

V usage is TRBV6-4 and J usage is TRBJ2-1; D gene ambiguous. Germline V gene sequence: CDR1 MRHNA, CDR2 SNTAGT. Trimming shortened V by 7 bases and J by 14 bases, and 6 bases separated the two germline ends. This CDR3 is built from 8 residues. CDR3 nucleotide sequence: TGTGCCAGCACCCCCGAGTTCTTC. Protein: CASTPEFF.

The rearrangement uses TRBV6-6 and TRBJ2-1; 8 positions agree with TRBD1. J was trimmed by 2 bases and V by 6 bases; bases with no gene match: 9. The CDR3 is made up of 16 amino acids. CDR1 is MNHNY, CDR2 SVGAGI, per germline (reference sequence). CDR3 nucleotides: TGTGCCAGCAGCCCCAGGGGGCTAAGGACCTACAATGAGCAGTTCTTC. Protein: CASSPRGLRTYNEQFF.

CDR3 sequence: CASSVVTGRETQYF. CDR3 sequence (DNA): TGTGCCAGCAGTGTTGTGACAGGGCGAGAGACCCAGTACTTC. The rearrangement links TRBV6-2 or TRBV6-3 to TRBJ2-5, with TRBD1 matching over 7 bases. CDR1 is MNHEY and CDR2 is SVGEGT in the germline V gene. V trimming: 5 bases; J trimming: 4 bases; junction bases outside the gene matches: 7. CDR3 size: 14 residues.

The V and J genes are TRBV24-1 and TRBJ1-6; 7 bases match TRBD1. This CDR3 contains 14 residues. Germline CDR1 KGHDR, CDR2 SFDVKD. J lost 7 bases, V lost 4 bases, and 3 bases had no gene match. The CDR3 is CATSEGQPNSPLHF. CDR3 nucleotides: TGTGCCACCAGTGAGGGACAGCCAAATTCACCCCTCCACTTT.

The rearrangement links TRBV18 to TRBJ2-7; 8 nucleotides match TRBD2. Germline V gives CDR1 KGHSH, CDR2 LQKENI. The ends lost 3 bases at V and 0 bases at J; junction bases unmatched: 13. The CDR3 totals 18 residues. The CDR3 DNA sequence: TGTGCCAGCTCACCGGCGGGTATGCTAGCGGGTGCCTCCTACGAGCAGTACTTC. Amino acid sequence: CASSPAGMLAGASYEQYF. Based on the CDR3 plus reference TRBV18 and TRBJ2-7, the full variable domain is NAGVMQNPRHLVRRRGQEARLRCSPMKGHSHVYWYRQLPEEGLKFMVYLQKENIIDESGMPKERFSAEFPKEGPSILRIQQVVRGDSAAYFCASSPAGMLAGASYEQYFGPGTRLTVT.

The chain employs TRBV5-1 and TRBJ2-3, with TRBD2 matching 8 bases. The V and J ends lost 4 bases and 0 bases, in that order; junction bases with no gene match: 7. The CDR3 runs to 16 residues. Looked up from germline, CDR1 is SGHRS and CDR2 is YFSETQ. CDR3 amino acids: CASSPLAGSSTDTQYF. In DNA, the CDR3 is TGCGCCAGCAGCCCCTTAGCGGGGTCTAGCACAGATACGCAGTATTTT.

The genes are TRBV30 and TRBJ2-7, with D maybe TRBD1 (6 bases). Trimming took off 4 bases at V and 2 bases at J, with 9 bases between the two ends. CDR1 is GTSNPN and CDR2 is SVGIG in the germline V gene (reference sequence). This CDR3 has 12 residues. CDR3 DNA: TGTGCCTGGAAGGGGGTTCCCTACGAGCAGTACTTC. Its protein product is CAWKGVPYEQYF.

The V and J genes are TRBV29-1 and TRBJ2-2; the match to TRBD1 covers 8 bases. Per the germline V gene, CDR1 is SQVTM and CDR2 is ANQGSEA. CDR3 size: 14 residues. Trimming at V came to 4 bases and at J to 3 bases, leaving 4 bases not matched to a gene. The CDR3 coding sequence is TGCAGCGTTGGGCAGGGGGCGGACACCGGGGAGCTGTTTTTT. As protein: CSVGQGADTGELFF.

The chain is built from TRBV19 and TRBJ2-1; possible D gene TRBD2, 6 bases. The CDR3 covers 16 residues. Germline CDR1 reads LNHDA; CDR2 reads SQIVND (reference sequence). V was shortened by 5 bases and J by 4 bases, with 18 bases between the two germline ends. Here the CDR3 DNA reads TGTGCCAGTAGTTTTCTGTCGGGGGACGGTTACAATGAGCAGTTCTTC. Protein sequence: CASSFLSGDGYNEQFF.

This chain links TRBV27 with TRBJ1-2; 8 positions agree with TRBD1. V lost 5 bases, J lost 3 bases, and 5 bases stayed unmatched. The CDR3 length is 14 residues. In germline, CDR1 is MNHEY, CDR2 SMNVEV (reference sequence). The CDR3 region is CASSPRQGYYGYTF. As DNA, the CDR3 is TGTGCCAGCAGTCCACGACAGGGGTACTATGGCTACACCTTC.

This clone has a handful of counts. The rearrangement joins TRBV18 to TRBJ1-1; D unresolved. Germline V gene sequence: CDR1 KGHSH, CDR2 LQKENI. The V and J ends lost 2 bases and 0 bases respectively, with 4 bases between them. The CDR3 length is 13 residues. CDR3 DNA sequence: TGTGCCAGCTCACCATTAATGAACACTGAAGCTTTCTTT. This codes for CASSPLMNTEAFF.

This chain uses TRBV4-3 with TRBJ1-2; no definite D call. The CDR3 is made up of 14 amino acids. CDR1 and CDR2 (germline): LGHNA, YSLEER. V gave up 3 bases and J gave up 4 bases, with 12 bases separating them. The CDR3 reads CASSQTTEGYGYTF. For the CDR3, the DNA is TGCGCCAGCAGCCAGACTACCGAAGGCTATGGCTACACCTTC.

The chain combines TRBV3-1 (or the pseudogene TRBV3-2) with TRBJ2-1; 9 bases fit TRBD1. The CDR3 covers 18 residues. Looked up from germline, CDR1 is LGHDT and CDR2 is YNNKEL (reference sequence). V was clipped by 0 bases and J by 7 bases; unmatched bases: 13. The CDR3 DNA is TGTGCCAGCAGCCAAGAAAGGGGGCGGGGGACAGGGCAGAATGAGCAGTTCTTC. This codes for CASSQERGRGTGQNEQFF.

V and J are TRBV24-1 and TRBJ2-1, with D possibly matching TRBD2 (7 bases). The CDR3 loop spans 16 amino acids. CDR1 and CDR2 from the germline V gene are KGHDR and SFDVKD. Trimming pared 7 bases from V and 2 bases from J, leaving 17 bases between. The CDR3 nucleotides are TGTGCCACCAGCTTTGCGGGGGCAGGGGCCTACAATGAGCAGTTCTTC. As protein: CATSFAGAGAYNEQFF.

The V gene is TRBV7-8, the J gene TRBJ2-3, with 7 positions matching TRBD2. The germline gives CDR1 SGHVS, CDR2 FQNEAQ. Trimming removed 4 bases from V and 6 bases from J; junction bases left unmatched: 1. The CDR3 runs to 12 residues. The CDR3 loop is CASSSGGDTQYF. The CDR3 coding sequence is TGTGCCAGCAGCTCCGGGGGGGATACGCAGTATTTT. Full variable domain (outside the CDR3, taken from reference TRBV7-8 and TRBJ2-3): GAGVSQSPRYKVAKRGQDVALRCDPISGHVSLFWYQQALGQGPEFLTYFQNEAQLDKSGLPSDRFFAERPEGSVSTLKIQRTQQEDSAVYLCASSSGGDTQYFGPGTRLTVL.

The CDR3 DNA is TGTGCCATCAGTGACCCGGGACAGGTAGGCAATCAGCCCCAGCATTTT. Its protein product is CAISDPGQVGNQPQHF. The V gene is TRBV10-3, the J gene TRBJ1-5; 8 bases are shared with TRBD1. Germline V CDR1 and CDR2: ENHRY, SYGVKD. The CDR3 totals 16 residues. V lost 3 bases and J lost 2; bases outside the gene matches: 6.

The genes are TRBV19 and TRBJ2-2, with a weak D call TRBD1 (5 bases). Trimming removed 7 bases at V and 5 bases at J, with 17 bases between. The CDR3 totals 15 residues. Germline CDR1 is LNHDA and CDR2 is SQIVND (reference sequence). CDR3 sequence: CASITWQGGTGELFF. CDR3 nucleotides: TGTGCCAGTATTACGTGGCAGGGTGGTACCGGGGAGCTGTTTTTT.

This chain joins TRBV28 and TRBJ2-7; D uncertain. V shed 5 bases and J shed 2 bases, with 13 bases lying between them. The CDR3 has 14 amino acids. Germline values: CDR1 MDHEN, CDR2 SYDVKM. CDR3 region: CASSTEYYPYEQYF. The CDR3 nucleotides read TGTGCCAGCAGTACAGAGTATTACCCCTACGAGCAGTACTTC.

V is TRBV7-2 and J is TRBJ2-7; 7 nucleotides line up with TRBD2. The junction had 10 bases not matched to a gene; V was cut back by 2 bases and J by 12 bases. Germline loops: CDR1 SGHTA, CDR2 FQGNSA. CDR3 size: 13 residues. The CDR3 reads CASSLWGEGVRYF. The CDR3 coding sequence is TGTGCCAGCAGCTTATGGGGGGAGGGTGTACGGTACTTC.

This chain links TRBV28 with TRBJ2-7; possible D gene TRBD2, 5 bases. Germline values: CDR1 MDHEN, CDR2 SYDVKM. The CDR3 has 14 residues. Trimming shortened V by 3 bases and J by 2 bases, and 11 bases separated the two germline ends. The CDR3 nucleotides read TGTGCCAGCAGTTTGGTCCTAGCCCCCTACGAGCAGTACTTC. It codes for CASSLVLAPYEQYF.